The entry that follows covers one T cell receptor beta chain sequence. Its specificity is not known. Deletions cut 0 bases from V and 1 base from J, with 19 bases between. CDR3 size: 19 residues. CDR1 is LGHNA, CDR2 YNFKEQ, per germline. The data were obtained in a study of shared clonotypes between healthy human individuals. Study-level findings and limits: Shared clonotypes: about 4.6% naive CD4, about 4% naive CD8, over 2% memory CD4, around 0.4% memory CD8.

Under the authors' procedure: ImmunoSEQ supplied junction-only sequences lacking quality scores, so filtering was different. TCRdb's copy holds only in-frame clones and misses some; the assay was immunoSEQ multiplex PCR. V, J and clone size derive from that table, while D and trimming were established from the DNA sequence. This table holds around 2,000,000 clones, 85% to 95% found once. CD4+ cells underwent separation, giving CD45RA+ naive and CD45RA-negative memory subsets. Sequenced material: naive CD4+ T cells sorted from blood. Subset described: CD45RA+ positively selected. This sequence joins TRBV4-2 and TRBJ2-4, with a weak D call TRBD1 (5 bases). This receptor was taken from a man between 18 and 29 years old in good health. The CDR3 nucleotides are TGTGCCAGCAGCCAAGAAGTCGGTCAGGGTAAGAGGGCCAAAAACATTCAGTACTTC. It yields the protein CASSQEVGQGKRAKNIQYF.